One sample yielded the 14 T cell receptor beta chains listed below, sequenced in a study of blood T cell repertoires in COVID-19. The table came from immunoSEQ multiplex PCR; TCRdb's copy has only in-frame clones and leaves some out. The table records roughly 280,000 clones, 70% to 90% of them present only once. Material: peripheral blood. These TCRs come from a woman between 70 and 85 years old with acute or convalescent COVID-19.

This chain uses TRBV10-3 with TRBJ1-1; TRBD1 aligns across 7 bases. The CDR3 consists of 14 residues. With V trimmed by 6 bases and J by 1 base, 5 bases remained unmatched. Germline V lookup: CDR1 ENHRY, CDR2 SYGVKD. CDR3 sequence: CAISRDSQNTEAFF. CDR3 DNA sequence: TGTGCCATCAGCCGGGACAGCCAGAACACTGAAGCTTTCTTT.

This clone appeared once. CDR3 DNA sequence: TGTGCCAGCACCATAATTGTAGCCGGAGAAGCTTTCTTT. The encoded protein is CASTIIVAGEAFF. V is TRBV27 and J is TRBJ1-1; D call uncertain. This CDR3 spans 13 amino acids. With 7 bases removed from V and 8 bases from J, the gap between germline ends came to 17 bases. Germline values: CDR1 MNHEY, CDR2 SMNVEV (reference sequence).

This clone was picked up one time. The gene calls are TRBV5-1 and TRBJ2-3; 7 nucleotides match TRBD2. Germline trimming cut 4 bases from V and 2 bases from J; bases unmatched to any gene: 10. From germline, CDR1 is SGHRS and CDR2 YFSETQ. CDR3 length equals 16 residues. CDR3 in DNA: TGCGCCAGCAGCCAGCACCTAGCGGCGAACACAGATACGCAGTATTTT. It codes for CASSQHLAANTDTQYF.

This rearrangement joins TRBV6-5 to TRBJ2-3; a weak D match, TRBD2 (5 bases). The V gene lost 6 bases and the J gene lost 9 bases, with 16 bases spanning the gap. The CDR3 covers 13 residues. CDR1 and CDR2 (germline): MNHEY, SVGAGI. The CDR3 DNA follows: TGTGCCAGCAGCCCCTCTAGCCTGGGGACGCAGTATTTT. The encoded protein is CASSPSSLGTQYF.

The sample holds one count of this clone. CDR3 residues: CASSITGGNEQFF. CDR3 sequence (DNA): TGTGCCAGTAGTATAACAGGGGGCAATGAGCAGTTCTTC. The V call is TRBV19, the J call TRBJ2-1, with 8 nucleotides matching TRBD1. V gave up 2 bases and J gave up 6 bases; unmatched junction bases: 0. CDR3 size: 13 residues. The V gene's germline CDR1 is LNHDA and CDR2 SQIVND (reference sequence).

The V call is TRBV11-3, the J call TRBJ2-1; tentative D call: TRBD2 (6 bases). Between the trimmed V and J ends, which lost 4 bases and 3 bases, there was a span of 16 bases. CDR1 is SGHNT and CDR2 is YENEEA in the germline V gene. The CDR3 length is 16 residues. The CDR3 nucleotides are TGTGCCAGCAGCTCCCGCGTCGCAGCGGGCTACAATGAGCAGTTCTTC. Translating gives CASSSRVAAGYNEQFF.

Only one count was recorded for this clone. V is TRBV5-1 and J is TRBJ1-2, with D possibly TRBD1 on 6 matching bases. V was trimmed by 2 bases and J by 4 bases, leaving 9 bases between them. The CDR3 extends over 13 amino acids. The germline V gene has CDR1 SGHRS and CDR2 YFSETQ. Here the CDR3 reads CASSLGQPYGYTF. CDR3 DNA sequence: TGCGCCAGCAGCTTAGGACAGCCCTATGGCTACACCTTC.

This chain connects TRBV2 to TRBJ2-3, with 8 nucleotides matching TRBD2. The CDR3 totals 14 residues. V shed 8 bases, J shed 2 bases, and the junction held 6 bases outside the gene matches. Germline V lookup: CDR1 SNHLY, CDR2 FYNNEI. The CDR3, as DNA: TGTGCCAGCTATCGGGGGGGCGCCACAGATACGCAGTATTTT. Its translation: CASYRGGATDTQYF. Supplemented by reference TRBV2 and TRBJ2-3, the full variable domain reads EPEVTQTPSHQVTQMGQEVILRCVPISNHLYFYWYRQILGQKVEFLVSFYNNEISEKSEIFDDQFSVERPDGSNFTLKIRSTKLEDSAMYFCASYRGGATDTQYFGPGTRLTVL.

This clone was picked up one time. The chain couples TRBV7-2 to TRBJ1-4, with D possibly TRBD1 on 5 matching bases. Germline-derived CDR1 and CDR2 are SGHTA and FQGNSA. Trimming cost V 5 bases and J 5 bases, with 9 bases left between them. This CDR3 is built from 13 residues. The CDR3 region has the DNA TGTGCCAGCAGCGTAGACAGAAATGAAAAACTGTTTTTT. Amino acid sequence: CASSVDRNEKLFF.

This CDR3 is CASSLGLAGGPAGELFF. CDR3 bases: TGTGCCAGCAGCTTAGGACTTGCGGGGGGGCCCGCCGGGGAGCTGTTTTTT. The chain couples TRBV11-2 to TRBJ2-2, with 9 bases lining up with TRBD2. Germline CDR1 is SGHAT and CDR2 is FQNNGV. V gave up 1 base and J gave up 6 bases; unmatched junction bases: 9. The CDR3 consists of 17 residues.

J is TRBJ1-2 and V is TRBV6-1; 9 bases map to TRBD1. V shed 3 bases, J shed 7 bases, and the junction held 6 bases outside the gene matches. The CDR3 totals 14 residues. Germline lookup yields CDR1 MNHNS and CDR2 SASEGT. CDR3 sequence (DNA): TGTGCCAGCAGTGACCGGGACAGGGATGTTGGCTACACCTTC. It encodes CASSDRDRDVGYTF.

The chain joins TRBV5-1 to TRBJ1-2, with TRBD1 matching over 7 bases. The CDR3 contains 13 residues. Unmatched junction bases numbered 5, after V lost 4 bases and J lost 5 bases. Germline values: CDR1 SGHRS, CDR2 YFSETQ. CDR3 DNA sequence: TGCGCCAGCAGCGTGGAGACAGGGTATGGCTACACCTTC. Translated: CASSVETGYGYTF.

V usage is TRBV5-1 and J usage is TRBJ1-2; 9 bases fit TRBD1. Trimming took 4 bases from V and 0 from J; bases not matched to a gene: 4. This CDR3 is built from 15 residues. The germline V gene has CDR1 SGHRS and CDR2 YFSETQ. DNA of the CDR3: TGCGCCAGCAGCACCGGGACAGGGTCTAACTATGGCTACACCTTC. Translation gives CASSTGTGSNYGYTF.

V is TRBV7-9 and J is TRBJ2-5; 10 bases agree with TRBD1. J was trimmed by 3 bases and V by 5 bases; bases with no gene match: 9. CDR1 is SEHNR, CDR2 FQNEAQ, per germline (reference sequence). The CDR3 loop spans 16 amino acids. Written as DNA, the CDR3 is TGTGCCAGCAGCCCTTCTCGAGGGACAGGGGAAGAGACCCAGTACTTC. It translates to CASSPSRGTGEETQYF.